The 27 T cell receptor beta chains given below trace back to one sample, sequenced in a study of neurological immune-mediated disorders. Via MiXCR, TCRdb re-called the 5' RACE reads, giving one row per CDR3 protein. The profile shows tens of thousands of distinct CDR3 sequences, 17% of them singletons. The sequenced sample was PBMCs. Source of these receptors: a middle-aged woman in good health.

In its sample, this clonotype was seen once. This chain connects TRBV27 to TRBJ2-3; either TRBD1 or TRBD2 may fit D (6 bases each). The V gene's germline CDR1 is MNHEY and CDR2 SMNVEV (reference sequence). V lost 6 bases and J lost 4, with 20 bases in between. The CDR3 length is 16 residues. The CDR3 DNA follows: TGTGCCAGCAGCCGCGGCGGTCGGGGGCCCTCAGATACGCAGTATTTT. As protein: CASSRGGRGPSDTQYF.

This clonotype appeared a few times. CDR3 sequence reads: CASSLDSRKRSYEQYF. The CDR3 DNA follows: TGTGCCAGCAGCTTAGATTCGAGAAAAAGGTCCTACGAGCAGTACTTC. The gene calls are TRBV7-8 and TRBJ2-7, with D hard to call. Germline CDR1 reads SGHVS; CDR2 reads FQNEAQ. The CDR3 covers 16 residues. V was trimmed by 1 base and J by 1 base, leaving 14 bases between them.

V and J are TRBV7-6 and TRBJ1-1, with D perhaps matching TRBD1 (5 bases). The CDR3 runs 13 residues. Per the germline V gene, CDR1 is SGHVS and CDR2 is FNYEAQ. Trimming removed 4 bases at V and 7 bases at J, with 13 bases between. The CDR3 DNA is TGTGCCAGCAGCTCGTCCGGGACGGATGAAGCTTTCTTT. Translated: CASSSSGTDEAFF.

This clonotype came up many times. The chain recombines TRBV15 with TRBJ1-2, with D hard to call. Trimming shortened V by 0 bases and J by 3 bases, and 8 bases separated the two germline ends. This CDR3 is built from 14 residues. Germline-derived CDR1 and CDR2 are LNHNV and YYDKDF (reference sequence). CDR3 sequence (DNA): TGTGCCACCAGCAGAGATCGGGCGGACTATGGCTACACCTTC. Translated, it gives CATSRDRADYGYTF.

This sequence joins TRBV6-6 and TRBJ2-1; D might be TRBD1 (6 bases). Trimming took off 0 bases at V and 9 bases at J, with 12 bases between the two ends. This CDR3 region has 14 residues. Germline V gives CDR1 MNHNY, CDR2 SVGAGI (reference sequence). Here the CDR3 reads CASSYSIRGGEQFF. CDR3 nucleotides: TGTGCCAGCAGTTACTCGATCAGGGGTGGTGAGCAGTTCTTC.

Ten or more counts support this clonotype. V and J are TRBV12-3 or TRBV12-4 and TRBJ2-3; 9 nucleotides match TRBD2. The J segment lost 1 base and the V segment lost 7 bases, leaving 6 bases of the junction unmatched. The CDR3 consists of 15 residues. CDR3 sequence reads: CASTRAGGGTDTQYF. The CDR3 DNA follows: TGTGCCAGCACCAGAGCGGGGGGCGGCACAGATACGCAGTATTTT.

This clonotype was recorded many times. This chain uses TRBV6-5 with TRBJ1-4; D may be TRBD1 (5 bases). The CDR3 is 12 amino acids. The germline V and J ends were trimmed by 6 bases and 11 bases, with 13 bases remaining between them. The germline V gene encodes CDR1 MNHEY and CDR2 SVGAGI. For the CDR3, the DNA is TGTGCCAGCAGCCCCCCCGAGGGGAAACTGTTTTTT. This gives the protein CASSPPEGKLFF.

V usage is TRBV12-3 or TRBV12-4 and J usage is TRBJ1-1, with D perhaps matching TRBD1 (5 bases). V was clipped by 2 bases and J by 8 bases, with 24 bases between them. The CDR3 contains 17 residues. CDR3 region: CASSLTGTARGHAEAFF. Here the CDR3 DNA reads TGTGCCAGCAGTTTAACAGGAACAGCTAGGGGTCACGCAGAAGCTTTCTTT.

CDR3 coding DNA: TGTGCCAGCAGCCAAGACGGAGAAAAACTGTTTTTT. Translation gives CASSQDGEKLFF. The chain links TRBV3-1 to TRBJ1-4; D remains ambiguous. With 0 bases removed from V and 8 bases from J, the gap between germline ends came to 4 bases. This CDR3 has 12 residues. Germline assignment: CDR1 LGHDT and CDR2 YNNKEL (reference sequence).

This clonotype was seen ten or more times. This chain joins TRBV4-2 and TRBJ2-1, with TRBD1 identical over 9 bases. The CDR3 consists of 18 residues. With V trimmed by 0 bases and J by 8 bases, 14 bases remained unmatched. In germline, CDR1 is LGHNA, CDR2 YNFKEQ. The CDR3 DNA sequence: TGTGCCAGCAGCCAAGAGTGGGAACCCGGGACAGGGTTCCATGAGCAGTTCTTC. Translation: CASSQEWEPGTGFHEQFF.

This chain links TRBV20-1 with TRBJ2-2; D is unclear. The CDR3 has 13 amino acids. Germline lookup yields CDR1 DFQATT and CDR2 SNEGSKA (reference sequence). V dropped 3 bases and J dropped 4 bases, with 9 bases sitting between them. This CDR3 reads CSASDGITGELFF. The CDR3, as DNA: TGCAGTGCTAGTGACGGCATCACCGGGGAGCTGTTTTTT.

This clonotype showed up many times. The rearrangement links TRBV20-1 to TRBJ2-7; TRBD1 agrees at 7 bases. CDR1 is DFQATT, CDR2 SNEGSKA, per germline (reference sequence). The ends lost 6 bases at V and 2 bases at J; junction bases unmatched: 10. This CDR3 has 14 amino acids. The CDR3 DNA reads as TGCAGTGCATACGACAGGGCCACCCCCTACGAGCAGTACGTC. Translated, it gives CSAYDRATPYEQYV.

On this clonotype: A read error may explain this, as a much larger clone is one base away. CDR3 coding DNA: TGTGCCATCAGCTGGGACGGAGAGGCGAACACTGAAGATTTCTTT. Protein: CAISWDGEANTEDFF. The chain carries TRBV10-3 and TRBJ1-1; perhaps TRBD1 as D (5 bases). Germline assignment: CDR1 ENHRY and CDR2 SYGVKD. This CDR3 contains 15 residues.

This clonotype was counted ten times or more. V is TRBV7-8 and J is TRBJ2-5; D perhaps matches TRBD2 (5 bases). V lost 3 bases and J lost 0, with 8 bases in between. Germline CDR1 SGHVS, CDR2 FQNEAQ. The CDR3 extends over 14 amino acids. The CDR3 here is CASSLRAYQETQYF. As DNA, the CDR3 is TGTGCCAGCAGCTTGAGGGCATACCAAGAGACCCAGTACTTC. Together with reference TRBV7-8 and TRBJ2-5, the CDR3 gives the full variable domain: GAGVSQSPRYKVAKRGQDVALRCDPISGHVSLFWYQQALGQGPEFLTYFQNEAQLDKSGLPSDRFFAERPEGSVSTLKIQRTQQEDSAVYLCASSLRAYQETQYFGPGTRLLVL.

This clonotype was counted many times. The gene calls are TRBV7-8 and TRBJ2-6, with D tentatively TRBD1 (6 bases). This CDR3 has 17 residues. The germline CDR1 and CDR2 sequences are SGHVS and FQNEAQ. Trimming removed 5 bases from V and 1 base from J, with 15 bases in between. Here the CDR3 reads CASSPQAQGSGANVLTF. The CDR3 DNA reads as TGTGCCAGCAGCCCTCAGGCCCAGGGGTCTGGGGCCAACGTCCTGACTTTC. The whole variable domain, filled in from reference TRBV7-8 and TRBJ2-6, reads GAGVSQSPRYKVAKRGQDVALRCDPISGHVSLFWYQQALGQGPEFLTYFQNEAQLDKSGLPSDRFFAERPEGSVSTLKIQRTQQEDSAVYLCASSPQAQGSGANVLTFGAGSRLTVL.

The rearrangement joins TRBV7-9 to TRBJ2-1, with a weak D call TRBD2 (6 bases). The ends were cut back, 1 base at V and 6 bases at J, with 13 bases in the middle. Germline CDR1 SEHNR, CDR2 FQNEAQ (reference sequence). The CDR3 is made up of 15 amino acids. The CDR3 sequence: CASSLVGLASNEQFF. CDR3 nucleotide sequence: TGTGCCAGCAGCTTAGTGGGGCTAGCGAGCAATGAGCAGTTCTTC.

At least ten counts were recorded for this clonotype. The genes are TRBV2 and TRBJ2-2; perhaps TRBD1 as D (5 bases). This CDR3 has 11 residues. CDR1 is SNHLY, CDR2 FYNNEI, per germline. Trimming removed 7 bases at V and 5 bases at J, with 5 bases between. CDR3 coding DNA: TGTGCCAGCAAGGGGACCGGGGAGCTGTTTTTT. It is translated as CASKGTGELFF.

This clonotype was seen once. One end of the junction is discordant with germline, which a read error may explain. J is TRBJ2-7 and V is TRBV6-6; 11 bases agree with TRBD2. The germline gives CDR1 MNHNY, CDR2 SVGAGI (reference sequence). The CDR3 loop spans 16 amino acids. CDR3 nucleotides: TGTACCAGCAGTTACTCGAGGCTAGCGGGGGGAATCGAGCAGTACTTC. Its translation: CTSSYSRLAGGIEQYF.

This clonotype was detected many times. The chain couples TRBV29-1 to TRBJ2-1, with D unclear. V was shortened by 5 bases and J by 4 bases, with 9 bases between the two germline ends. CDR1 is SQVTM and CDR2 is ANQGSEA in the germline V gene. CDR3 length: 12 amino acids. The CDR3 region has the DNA TGCAGCGTTCCTATGGGGTACAATGAGCAGTTCTTC. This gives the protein CSVPMGYNEQFF.

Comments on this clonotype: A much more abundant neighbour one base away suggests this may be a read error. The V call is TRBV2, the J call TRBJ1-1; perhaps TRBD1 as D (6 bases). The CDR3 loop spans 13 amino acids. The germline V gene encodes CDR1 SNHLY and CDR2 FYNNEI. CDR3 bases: TGTGCCAGAAGTGCAGAGGGGGGCACTGAAGCTTTCTTT. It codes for CARSAEGGTEAFF. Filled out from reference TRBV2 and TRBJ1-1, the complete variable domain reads EPEVTQTPSHQVTQMGQEVILRCVPISNHLYFYWYRQILGQKVEFLVSFYNNEISEKSEIFDDQFSVERPDGSNFTLKIRSTKLEDSAMYFCARSAEGGTEAFFGQGTRLTVV.

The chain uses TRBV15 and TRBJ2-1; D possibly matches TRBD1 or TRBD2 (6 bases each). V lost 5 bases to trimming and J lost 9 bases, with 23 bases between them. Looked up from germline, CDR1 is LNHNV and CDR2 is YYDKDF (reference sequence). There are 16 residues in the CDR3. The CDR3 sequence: CATSPSWGARGVEQFF. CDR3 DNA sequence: TGTGCCACCAGCCCCAGTTGGGGGGCGCGTGGAGTTGAGCAGTTCTTC.

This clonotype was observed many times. The CDR3 DNA is TGTGCCACGGCGGGGGGTGGCTACGAGCAGTACTTC. This gives the protein CATAGGGYEQYF. The chain has TRBV28 and TRBJ2-7, with 8 positions matching TRBD2. In germline, CDR1 is MDHEN, CDR2 SYDVKM. V shed 10 bases and J 3 bases; nucleotides not matched to a gene: 5. The CDR3 runs 12 residues.

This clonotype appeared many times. This CDR3 reads CAISRDRGDHQPQHF. Written as DNA, the CDR3 is TGTGCCATCAGCCGGGACCGGGGGGACCATCAGCCCCAGCATTTT. V and J are TRBV10-3 and TRBJ1-5; a weak D match, TRBD1 (5 bases). The V end lost 6 bases, the J end lost 5 bases, and 17 bases lay between the germline ends. Germline V gives CDR1 ENHRY, CDR2 SYGVKD. CDR3 length equals 15 residues.

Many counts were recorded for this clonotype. The CDR3 region has the DNA TGCGCCAGCAGCTTGTACGCTGGTCACTACGAGCAGTACTTC. Its protein product is CASSLYAGHYEQYF. The chain is built from TRBV5-1 and TRBJ2-7; D uncertain. The CDR3 extends over 14 amino acids. From germline, CDR1 is SGHRS and CDR2 YFSETQ. V dropped 1 base and J dropped 3 bases, with 11 bases sitting between them.

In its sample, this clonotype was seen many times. CDR3 in DNA: TGTGCCAGCAGCCCCAGACTAGAAGGTGAGCAGTTCTTC. It yields the protein CASSPRLEGEQFF. The chain recombines TRBV14 with TRBJ2-1; D possibly corresponds to TRBD2 (6 bases). From germline, CDR1 is SGHDN and CDR2 FVKESK. Trimming left V 4 bases short and J 9 bases short, with 13 bases between. This CDR3 comprises 13 residues.

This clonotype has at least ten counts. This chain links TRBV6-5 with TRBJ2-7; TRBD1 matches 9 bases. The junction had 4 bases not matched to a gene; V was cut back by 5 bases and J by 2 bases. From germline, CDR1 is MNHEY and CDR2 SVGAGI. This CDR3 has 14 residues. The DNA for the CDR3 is TGTGCCAGCAGTCGGACAGGGGACCCCTACGAGCAGTACTTC. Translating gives CASSRTGDPYEQYF.

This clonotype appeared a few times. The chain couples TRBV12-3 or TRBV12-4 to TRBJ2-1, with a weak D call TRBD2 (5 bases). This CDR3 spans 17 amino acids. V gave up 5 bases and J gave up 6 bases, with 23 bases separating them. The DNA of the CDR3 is TGTGCCAGCAGTCCCGGACTCCTCCGGGGTAGCCTCAATGAGCAGTTCTTC. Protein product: CASSPGLLRGSLNEQFF.